The 30 T cell receptor beta chains presented below share a single source sample, sequenced in a study of cytomegalovirus exposure and HLA in healthy donors (dated by TCRdb to about 2017). The method was the immunoSEQ multiplex PCR assay. For the multiplex PCR, a mixture combining 60 forward primers for TCR Vbeta segments and 13 reverse primers for TCR Jbeta segments was used. Imported from immuneACCESS, the table was reduced by TCRdb to in-frame sequences with V and J called. These copies leave out some clones; in studies compared against another copy, an unresolved V gene accounts for under half, and the cause of the remainder is not known. Recorded for this sample are some 60,000 clones; around 83% of them occurred a single time. About 1.6% of the sample is in the top ten clones. The material sequenced was PBMCs. Receptor source: a human donor in good health.

This chain uses TRBV9 with TRBJ2-1; D is possibly TRBD2 (5 bases). The CDR3 has 16 amino acids. The V and J ends lost 3 bases and 5 bases respectively, with 18 bases between them. CDR1 is SGDLS and CDR2 is YYNGEE in the germline V gene. CDR3 amino acids: CASSASFGGGNNEQFF. CDR3 DNA: TGTGCCAGCAGCGCCTCCTTTGGAGGTGGGAACAATGAGCAGTTCTTC.

This sequence joins TRBV19 and TRBJ1-6; perhaps TRBD1 as D (6 bases). Trimming pared 7 bases from V and 6 bases from J, leaving 10 bases between. Looked up from germline, CDR1 is LNHDA and CDR2 is SQIVND (reference sequence). This CDR3 comprises 13 residues. The CDR3 nucleotides are TGTGCCAGTACAGGACAGACTAATTCACCCCTCCACTTT. It encodes CASTGQTNSPLHF.

The chain recombines TRBV10-2 with TRBJ1-6; D gene unclear. Germline CDR1 is WSHSY and CDR2 is SAAADI. The CDR3 loop spans 15 amino acids. Trimming shortened V by 5 bases and J by 8 bases, and 16 bases separated the two germline ends. The chain's CDR3 is CASSPDRSRHSPLHF. The CDR3 DNA is TGCGCCAGCAGTCCAGACCGATCTAGGCATTCACCCCTCCACTTT.

DNA of the CDR3: TGTGCTTTCAATGGGGGACAACGGACAGAAGCTAACTATGGCTACACCTTC. This sequence encodes CAFNGGQRTEANYGYTF. V is TRBV10-3 and J is TRBJ1-2; TRBD1 might be the D (6 bases). The CDR3 consists of 17 residues. The V gene's germline CDR1 is ENHRY and CDR2 SYGVKD.

This chain links TRBV28 with TRBJ2-5; the D gene is possibly TRBD1 (6 bases). CDR1 is MDHEN, CDR2 SYDVKM, per germline. V lost 6 bases and J 4 bases, leaving 12 bases between the germline ends. The CDR3 covers 13 residues. The CDR3 loop reads CASSTTGLETQYF. CDR3 nucleotide sequence: TGTGCCAGCAGCACTACAGGGTTAGAGACCCAGTACTTC.

The V call is TRBV7-9, the J call TRBJ2-5; 7 bases map to TRBD2. Germline assignment: CDR1 SEHNR and CDR2 FQNEAQ (reference sequence). V gave up 5 bases and J gave up 4 bases; unmatched junction bases: 10. The CDR3 loop spans 15 amino acids. The CDR3 protein is CASSRTTGRGETQYF. Here the CDR3 DNA reads TGTGCCAGCAGCAGGACTACGGGGAGGGGAGAGACCCAGTACTTC.

The chain recombines TRBV28 with TRBJ1-4; D is perhaps TRBD1 (6 bases). The CDR3 runs 15 residues. V was shortened by 2 bases and J by 8 bases, with 15 bases between the two germline ends. Germline CDR1 MDHEN, CDR2 SYDVKM. CDR3 residues: CASSLSAQGSEKLFF. The CDR3 region has the DNA TGTGCCAGCAGTTTAAGCGCTCAGGGGAGCGAAAAACTGTTTTTT.

This chain connects TRBV7-2 to TRBJ2-2; possible D gene TRBD1, 6 bases. V lost 5 bases and J lost 7, with 17 bases in between. This CDR3 is built from 15 residues. Germline V gene data show CDR1 as SGHTA and CDR2 as FQGNSA. The CDR3 here is CASSQRAGENGELFF. The CDR3 DNA is TGTGCCAGCAGCCAAAGGGCAGGGGAGAACGGGGAGCTGTTTTTT.

This clone was observed a single time. The chain combines TRBV16 with TRBJ1-2; tentatively, D is TRBD1 (5 bases). This CDR3 has 17 amino acids. The V and J ends lost 2 bases and 4 bases respectively, with 20 bases between them. Germline CDR1 is KGHSY and CDR2 is FQNENV. Written as DNA, the CDR3 is TGTGCCAGCAGCCAAAGGGCAGGGTCCTACCCCCTCTATGGCTACACCTTC. It is translated as CASSQRAGSYPLYGYTF.

The gene calls are TRBV27 and TRBJ1-2; TRBD1 might be the D (5 bases). The V gene lost 5 bases and the J gene lost 3 bases, with 16 bases spanning the gap. This CDR3 spans 15 amino acids. Germline V lookup: CDR1 MNHEY, CDR2 SMNVEV (reference sequence). The CDR3 DNA sequence: TGTGCCAGCAGTCCCCGGGCCAGGGATTACTATGGCTACACCTTC. Its protein product is CASSPRARDYYGYTF.

This clone was seen a single time. J is TRBJ1-2 and V is TRBV2, with a weak D call TRBD1 (6 bases). In germline, CDR1 is SNHLY, CDR2 FYNNEI. CDR3 length: 13 residues. V lost 8 bases and J lost 1, with 11 bases in between. The CDR3 bases are TGTGCCAGCGAAAGGACAGTTAACTATGGCTACACCTTC. Protein: CASERTVNYGYTF.

The chain couples TRBV4-3 to TRBJ1-1; tentatively, D is TRBD1 (5 bases). The V end was cut by 1 base, the J end by 4 bases, with 7 bases between. Germline values: CDR1 LGHNA, CDR2 YSLEER. CDR3 length: 13 residues. This chain's CDR3 is CASSQGRGTEAFF. In DNA, the CDR3 is TGCGCCAGCAGCCAAGGGAGGGGCACTGAAGCTTTCTTT.

The chain is built from TRBV27 and TRBJ2-1; 15 bases fit TRBD2. The CDR3 has 19 residues. The germline V gene encodes CDR1 MNHEY and CDR2 SMNVEV (reference sequence). V shed 1 base and J 5 bases; nucleotides not matched to a gene: 9. CDR3 amino acids: CASSLFGLAGGPRDNEQFF. Written as DNA, the CDR3 is TGTGCCAGCAGTTTATTCGGACTAGCGGGAGGGCCTAGAGACAATGAGCAGTTCTTC.

The rearrangement links TRBV7-9 to TRBJ2-2; possible D gene TRBD1, 5 bases. The CDR3 length is 18 residues. Trimming took 3 bases from V and 4 from J, leaving 21 bases between them. Germline CDR1 SEHNR, CDR2 FQNEAQ (reference sequence). In DNA form, the CDR3 reads TGTGCCAGCAGCTTGGACAAGAGGTTTTCCCGTATCACCGGGGAGCTGTTTTTT. Amino acid sequence: CASSLDKRFSRITGELFF.

The J gene is TRBJ2-3, the V gene TRBV30; perhaps TRBD1 as D (6 bases). The ends were cut back, 5 bases at V and 2 bases at J, with 17 bases in the middle. The V gene's germline CDR1 is GTSNPN and CDR2 SVGIG (reference sequence). This CDR3 has 15 amino acids. CDR3 protein: CAWVNRVVATDTQYF. CDR3 coding DNA: TGTGCCTGGGTTAACAGGGTGGTGGCCACAGATACGCAGTATTTT.

The rearrangement uses TRBV5-1 and TRBJ2-7; tentatively, D is TRBD2 (6 bases). The CDR3 runs 15 residues. Germline CDR1 is SGHRS and CDR2 is YFSETQ. V lost 0 bases to trimming and J lost 6 bases, with 16 bases between them. The CDR3 sequence: CASSLAGRGGFEQYF. The DNA of the CDR3 is TGCGCCAGCAGCTTGGCCGGGCGGGGAGGTTTCGAGCAGTACTTC. The full variable domain, with the rest looked up from reference TRBV5-1 and TRBJ2-7, is KAGVTQTPRYLIKTRGQQVTLSCSPISGHRSVSWYQQTPGQGLQFLFEYFSETQRNKGNFPGRFSGRQFSNSRSEMNVSTLELGDSALYLCASSLAGRGGFEQYFGPGTRLTVT.

For the CDR3, the DNA is TGTGCCAGCAGTGAGGGACTAGCGGGGGGCCCCGGAAATGAGCAGTTCTTC. Translated: CASSEGLAGGPGNEQFF. V usage is TRBV2 and J usage is TRBJ2-1; 15 bases match TRBD2. The CDR3 runs 17 residues. V dropped 3 bases and J dropped 7; count of bases not matched to a gene: 7. The germline V gene has CDR1 SNHLY and CDR2 FYNNEI.

V usage is TRBV28 and J usage is TRBJ1-2, with TRBD1 as a possible D gene (6 bases). The germline V gene has CDR1 MDHEN and CDR2 SYDVKM. CDR3 length: 13 residues. Trimming left V 5 bases short and J 4 bases short, with 11 bases between. The CDR3 nucleotides are TGTGCCAGCAGTCCACAGACAGGCTATGGCTACACCTTC. It specifies CASSPQTGYGYTF.

The chain combines TRBV7-3 with TRBJ2-5; 9 bases are shared with TRBD2. This CDR3 region has 15 residues. Unmatched junction bases numbered 6, after V lost 2 bases and J lost 5 bases. Germline CDR1 SGHTA, CDR2 FQGTGA. The DNA for the CDR3 is TGTGCCAGCAGCTTAGGGCGGGGGGGCCAGGAGACCCAGTACTTC. This sequence encodes CASSLGRGGQETQYF.

This chain links TRBV9 with TRBJ2-3; TRBD1 matches at 7 bases. Germline loops: CDR1 SGDLS, CDR2 YYNGEE. The CDR3 runs to 15 residues. The V and J ends lost 7 bases and 0 bases, in that order; junction bases with no gene match: 8. CDR3 loop: CASAGGSLSTDTQYF. DNA for the CDR3: TGTGCCAGCGCAGGGGGAAGCCTAAGCACAGATACGCAGTATTTT.

This clone was observed a handful of times. The chain combines TRBV7-2 with TRBJ2-5; 11 nucleotides agree with TRBD2. The CDR3 is made up of 17 amino acids. The germline CDR1 and CDR2 sequences are SGHTA and FQGNSA. V lost 2 bases to trimming and J lost 3 bases; unmatched junction nucleotides: 8. This chain's CDR3 is CASSLTRRLAGKETQYF. CDR3 nucleotide sequence: TGTGCCAGCAGCTTAACACGGCGACTAGCGGGAAAAGAGACCCAGTACTTC. Looking up the rest from reference TRBV7-2 and TRBJ2-5 gives the full variable domain: GAGVSQSPSNKVTEKGKDVELRCDPISGHTALYWYRQSLGQGLEFLIYFQGNSAPDKSGLPSDRFSAERTGGSVSTLTIQRTQQEDSAVYLCASSLTRRLAGKETQYFGPGTRLLVL.

J is TRBJ2-1 and V is TRBV29-1, with 9 positions matching TRBD2. Germline V gene lookup returns CDR1 SQVTM and CDR2 ANQGSEA. The ends lost 4 bases at V and 10 bases at J; junction bases unmatched: 11. The CDR3 covers 14 residues. CDR3 amino acids: CSVGVIAGVEEQFF. CDR3 DNA: TGCAGCGTTGGCGTGATAGCGGGAGTAGAGGAGCAGTTCTTC.

V is TRBV14 and J is TRBJ1-1; D not resolved. The germline V gene encodes CDR1 SGHDN and CDR2 FVKESK. The length of the CDR3 is 14 residues. V was pared by 0 bases and J by 6 bases, with 11 bases between. CDR3 bases: TGTGCCAGCAGCCAAGATCGTTGGCCGCCTGAAGCTTTCTTT. Protein sequence: CASSQDRWPPEAFF. The full variable domain, its missing parts supplied by reference TRBV14 and TRBJ1-1, is EAGVTQFPSHSVIEKGQTVTLRCDPISGHDNLYWYRRVMGKEIKFLLHFVKESKQDESGMPNNRFLAERTGGTYSTLKVQPAELEDSGVYFCASSQDRWPPEAFFGQGTRLTVV.

V gene TRBV4-1 combines with J gene TRBJ1-1; D unresolved. Trimming pared 3 bases from V and 5 bases from J, leaving 16 bases between. The CDR3 length is 15 residues. Germline V gene data show CDR1 as MGHRA and CDR2 as YSYEKL. CDR3 bases: TGCGCCAGCAGCCAGGAGGGAGGGCTAGGGACTGAAGCTTTCTTT. Translating gives CASSQEGGLGTEAFF.

The J gene is TRBJ1-1, the V gene TRBV19; 8 positions agree with TRBD1. Trimming at V came to 6 bases and at J to 3 bases, leaving 15 bases not matched to a gene. This CDR3 region has 17 residues. Germline assignment: CDR1 LNHDA and CDR2 SQIVND (reference sequence). In nucleotides, the CDR3 is TGTGCCAGTAGCCGTAATGAGGACAGGGCGCTTTACACTGAAGCTTTCTTT. The encoded protein is CASSRNEDRALYTEAFF.

V usage is TRBV5-6 and J usage is TRBJ2-3; TRBD1 aligns across 7 bases. CDR3 length: 13 residues. V was pared by 2 bases and J by 11 bases, with 8 bases of the junction left unmatched. In germline, CDR1 is SGHDT, CDR2 YYEEEE. The chain's CDR3 is CASSFGLQGLQYF. The CDR3 DNA sequence: TGTGCCAGCAGCTTTGGCTTACAGGGGTTGCAGTATTTT.

This clone occurred a few times. The J gene is TRBJ2-7, the V gene TRBV11-2, with D maybe TRBD1 (5 bases). The CDR3 length is 15 residues. Germline loops: CDR1 SGHAT, CDR2 FQNNGV. Trimming took off 1 base at V and 1 base at J, with 11 bases between the two ends. CDR3 DNA sequence: TGTGCCAGCAGCTTAGGACAGACTCCATCCTACGAGCAGTACTTC. Protein sequence: CASSLGQTPSYEQYF.

V gene TRBV2 combines with J gene TRBJ1-6; D is unclear. V lost 7 bases and J 14 bases, leaving 21 bases between the germline ends. Germline V gives CDR1 SNHLY, CDR2 FYNNEI. The length of the CDR3 is 14 residues. The CDR3 protein is CASTTVTDDAALHF. As DNA, the CDR3 is TGTGCCAGCACCACGGTGACCGATGATGCGGCCCTCCACTTT.

The V gene is TRBV6-1, the J gene TRBJ1-6; possible D gene TRBD1, 6 bases. CDR3 length equals 14 residues. CDR1 is MNHNS and CDR2 is SASEGT in the germline V gene. Trimming stripped 6 bases from V and 5 bases from J, with 11 bases between. Written as DNA, the CDR3 is TGTGCCAGCAGCAAACAGGGAGATAATTCACCCCTCCACTTT. It codes for CASSKQGDNSPLHF.

The CDR3 protein is CASSQAPQATTEAFF. The DNA of the CDR3 is TGCGCCAGCAGCCAAGCTCCGCAGGCGACCACTGAAGCTTTCTTT. The chain employs TRBV4-3 and TRBJ1-1; D gene unclear. The V gene lost 1 base and the J gene lost 4 bases, with 13 bases spanning the gap. The CDR3 covers 15 residues. CDR1 and CDR2 from the germline V gene are LGHNA and YSLEER.